A single sample gave rise to the 27 T cell receptor beta chains below, sequenced in a study of identical twins. TCRdb independently ran MiXCR on the 5' RACE reads; one entry per CDR3 protein. Among just under 650,000 distinct CDR3 sequences listed, about 7.1% were seen once. These same records also appear under a second study, on yellow fever vaccine responses in identical twins.

The sequencing input was PBMCs. These receptors originate from a woman aged 18-30 years in good health.

The chain combines TRBV6-1 with TRBJ2-6; D gene ambiguous. Germline values: CDR1 MNHNS, CDR2 SASEGT. The CDR3 runs 13 residues. V was cut by 5 bases and J by 9 bases, with 11 bases left in between. In nucleotides, the CDR3 is TGTGCCAGCAGTCGCGGCCCGGACAACGTCCTGACTTTC. Translating it yields CASSRGPDNVLTF.

The chain employs TRBV18 and TRBJ2-2; 12 bases map to TRBD1. The CDR3 is 18 residues long. CDR1 KGHSH and CDR2 LQKENI come from the germline V gene. V dropped 0 bases and J dropped 0; count of bases not matched to a gene: 2. CDR3 nucleotide sequence: TGTGCCAGCTCACCACCTGGGACAGGGGGCACGAACACCGGGGAGCTGTTTTTT. Translating gives CASSPPGTGGTNTGELFF.

This clonotype occurred a few times. This chain connects TRBV5-1 to TRBJ2-7, with 10 nucleotides matching TRBD1. The V segment lost 4 bases and the J segment 9 bases; nucleotides outside the gene matches: 16. Germline V gives CDR1 SGHRS, CDR2 YFSETQ. The CDR3 spans 16 residues. CDR3 in amino acids: CASSVTGTGAELGQYF. CDR3 sequence (DNA): TGCGCCAGCAGCGTGACCGGGACAGGGGCCGAATTGGGGCAGTACTTC. The full variable domain, in which reference TRBV5-1 and TRBJ2-7 provide the parts outside the CDR3, is KAGVTQTPRYLIKTRGQQVTLSCSPISGHRSVSWYQQTPGQGLQFLFEYFSETQRNKGNFPGRFSGRQFSNSRSEMNVSTLELGDSALYLCASSVTGTGAELGQYFGPGTRLTVT.

This clonotype has just a few counts. J is TRBJ1-4 and V is TRBV4-1; a weak D match, TRBD1 (6 bases). The CDR3 spans 17 residues. Germline CDR1 MGHRA, CDR2 YSYEKL. The V gene lost 0 bases and the J gene lost 2 bases, with 13 bases spanning the gap. CDR3 region: CASSQESGALTNEKLFF. The CDR3 coding sequence is TGCGCCAGCAGCCAAGAATCAGGGGCTCTTACTAATGAAAAACTGTTTTTT.

This clonotype was detected a few times. In nucleotides, the CDR3 is TGCGCCAGCAGCCAAACCCTTAGCGGGGGGAGCACAGATACGCAGTATTTT. Its protein product is CASSQTLSGGSTDTQYF. The chain uses TRBV5-1 and TRBJ2-3, with 10 bases that match TRBD2. The CDR3 has 17 amino acids. After removal of 4 bases from V and 0 bases from J, the junction contained 8 bases not matched to a gene. Looked up from germline, CDR1 is SGHRS and CDR2 is YFSETQ. The whole variable domain, filled in from reference TRBV5-1 and TRBJ2-3, reads KAGVTQTPRYLIKTRGQQVTLSCSPISGHRSVSWYQQTPGQGLQFLFEYFSETQRNKGNFPGRFSGRQFSNSRSEMNVSTLELGDSALYLCASSQTLSGGSTDTQYFGPGTRLTVL.

The gene calls are TRBV5-1 and TRBJ2-2; a weak D match, TRBD1 (5 bases). The CDR3 has 15 amino acids. V was trimmed by 3 bases and J by 6 bases, leaving 15 bases between them. The germline V gene encodes CDR1 SGHRS and CDR2 YFSETQ. CDR3 coding DNA: TGCGCCAGCAGCTCGAGACCTGACAGTCCCGGGGAGCTGTTTTTT. Protein: CASSSRPDSPGELFF.

This clonotype came up a few times. The chain links TRBV5-1 to TRBJ2-7; D call uncertain. Germline V gene data show CDR1 as SGHRS and CDR2 as YFSETQ. Trimming removed 4 bases from V and 2 bases from J, with 10 bases in between. The CDR3 covers 13 residues. CDR3 sequence reads: CASSPGRTYEQYF. The CDR3 bases are TGCGCCAGCAGCCCCGGACGGACCTACGAGCAGTACTTC.

This clonotype was observed many times. The genes are TRBV10-3 and TRBJ2-1; 8 nucleotides align to TRBD2. CDR1 is ENHRY, CDR2 SYGVKD, per germline. This CDR3 has 15 amino acids. V shed 6 bases and J 8 bases; nucleotides not matched to a gene: 12. The CDR3 spells CAISGAGTSGDEQFF. The CDR3 bases are TGTGCCATCAGCGGAGCCGGGACTAGTGGGGATGAGCAGTTCTTC.

This clonotype has just a few counts. V usage is TRBV20-1 and J usage is TRBJ2-3, with D unclear. V dropped 0 bases and J dropped 0 bases, with 10 bases sitting between them. The V gene's germline CDR1 is DFQATT and CDR2 SNEGSKA (reference sequence). The CDR3 sequence is 15 residues long. The DNA for the CDR3 is TGCAGTGCTAGAGACTCTGGATCTAGCACAGATACGCAGTATTTT. Translation: CSARDSGSSTDTQYF.

The sample holds a few counts of this clonotype. The J gene is TRBJ2-7, the V gene TRBV4-1; unclear D gene. This CDR3 comprises 15 residues. V was trimmed by 0 bases and J by 2 bases, leaving 11 bases between them. Germline lookup yields CDR1 MGHRA and CDR2 YSYEKL. CDR3 sequence (DNA): TGCGCCAGCAGCCAAGATTCGTTCGAGGCCTACGAGCAGTACGTC. Protein sequence: CASSQDSFEAYEQYV.

This clonotype has just a few counts. The chain employs TRBV7-9 and TRBJ2-7, with a possible D match to TRBD1 (6 bases). The CDR3 runs to 17 residues. Germline V gene lookup returns CDR1 SEHNR and CDR2 FQNEAQ (reference sequence). With 3 bases removed from V and 1 base from J, the gap between germline ends came to 19 bases. The CDR3: CASSFSTGNLRSYEQYF. For the CDR3, the DNA is TGTGCCAGCAGCTTTTCAACAGGGAATTTGAGGTCCTACGAGCAGTACTTC.

This clonotype was recorded many times. Germline is not matched at one junction end, which may reflect a read error. CDR3 amino acids: CASSQVPGRVRNSPLHF. For the CDR3, the DNA is TGCGCCAGCAGTCAAGTCCCGGGAAGAGTGCGTAATTCACCCCTCCACTTT. The chain has TRBV4-1 and TRBJ1-6; no clear D. Germline values: CDR1 MGHRA, CDR2 YSYEKL. This CDR3 has 17 amino acids.

The chain carries TRBV11-2 and TRBJ2-5; 8 bases are shared with TRBD2. Germline CDR1 reads SGHAT; CDR2 reads FQNNGV. The CDR3 consists of 20 residues. The V and J ends lost 4 bases and 4 bases, in that order; junction bases with no gene match: 23. The CDR3 region is CASSYPSVSGKGRGGETQYF. The DNA for the CDR3 is TGTGCCAGCAGCTACCCGTCGGTTAGCGGGAAAGGGCGCGGGGGAGAGACCCAGTACTTC. The entire variable domain, with the rest obtained from reference TRBV11-2 and TRBJ2-5, is as follows: EAGVAQSPRYKIIEKRQSVAFWCNPISGHATLYWYQQILGQGPKLLIQFQNNGVVDDSQLPKDRFSAERLKGVDSTLKIQPAKLEDSAVYLCASSYPSVSGKGRGGETQYFGPGTRLLVL.

The V and J genes are TRBV2 and TRBJ2-4, with a possible D match to TRBD2 (6 bases). CDR3 length: 14 amino acids. V shed 7 bases and J shed 8 bases, with 18 bases lying between them. The germline V gene has CDR1 SNHLY and CDR2 FYNNEI. CDR3 DNA sequence: TGTGCCAGCAAGGTCCAGCGGGCGAGGGACATTCAGTACTTC. Encoded protein: CASKVQRARDIQYF.

V and J are TRBV28 and TRBJ1-6, with a tentative D call TRBD1 (5 bases). This CDR3 spans 13 amino acids. Trimming removed 6 bases at V and 8 bases at J, with 11 bases between. Germline V gene sequence: CDR1 MDHEN, CDR2 SYDVKM. The CDR3: CASSQGAYSPLHF. CDR3 bases: TGTGCCAGCAGCCAGGGAGCCTATTCACCCCTCCACTTT.

This clonotype was counted between two and nine times. The chain uses TRBV6-1 and TRBJ1-6; the match to TRBD1 covers 10 bases. The CDR3 has 16 residues. The ends lost 6 bases at V and 9 bases at J; junction bases unmatched: 11. Per germline, CDR1 MNHNS and CDR2 SASEGT. CDR3 protein: CASSRSFRDRGSPLHF. CDR3 nucleotide sequence: TGTGCCAGCAGCCGCTCGTTCCGGGACAGGGGTTCACCCCTCCACTTT.

This clonotype was counted many times. This chain connects TRBV12-3 or TRBV12-4 to TRBJ2-6, with 9 bases matching TRBD1. Losses at the gene ends were 6 bases for V and 0 bases for J; bases not matched to a gene: 6. The CDR3 totals 17 residues. CDR3: CASRRGTGLSGANVLTF. The CDR3, as DNA: TGTGCCAGCAGAAGGGGGACAGGGCTCTCTGGGGCCAACGTCCTGACTTTC.

This chain connects TRBV5-1 to TRBJ2-3, with TRBD2 matching over 8 bases. This CDR3 contains 20 residues. Germline V lookup: CDR1 SGHRS, CDR2 YFSETQ. V gave up 3 bases and J gave up 0 bases; unmatched junction bases: 18. CDR3 DNA sequence: TGCGCCAGCAGCTCCCACGGCTTCAGCGGGGGTCCTAAGAGCACAGATACGCAGTATTTT. Protein sequence: CASSSHGFSGGPKSTDTQYF.

This clonotype was picked up many times. The chain joins TRBV7-9 to TRBJ2-6, with D unresolved. Trimming removed 11 bases at V and 0 bases at J, with 11 bases between. CDR3 length: 14 residues. The germline V gene encodes CDR1 SEHNR and CDR2 FQNEAQ (reference sequence). CDR3 in DNA: TGTGCCGGGAAAAAGGCCTCTGGGGCCAACGTCCTGACTTTC. This sequence encodes CAGKKASGANVLTF.

This clonotype was seen ten or more times. V gene TRBV7-2 combines with J gene TRBJ1-6; D not resolved. Germline CDR1 is SGHTA and CDR2 is FQGNSA. Trimming took 4 bases from V and 9 from J, leaving 19 bases between them. The CDR3 length is 16 residues. This CDR3 reads CASSSRDRVGISPLHF. The CDR3, as DNA: TGTGCCAGCAGCTCCCGGGATCGGGTGGGAATTTCACCCCTCCACTTT. The complete variable domain, with remaining parts taken from reference TRBV7-2 and TRBJ1-6, reads GAGVSQSPSNKVTEKGKDVELRCDPISGHTALYWYRQSLGQGLEFLIYFQGNSAPDKSGLPSDRFSAERTGGSVSTLTIQRTQQEDSAVYLCASSSRDRVGISPLHFGNGTRLTVT.

The chain employs TRBV2 and TRBJ2-7, with 11 nucleotides matching TRBD2. V lost 3 bases, J lost 2 bases, and 6 bases stayed unmatched. Germline V gene sequence: CDR1 SNHLY, CDR2 FYNNEI. The CDR3 has 16 residues. The CDR3 sequence is CASSEGRLAGTYEQYF. The CDR3 coding sequence is TGTGCCAGCAGTGAGGGTCGACTAGCGGGGACCTACGAGCAGTACTTC.

This clonotype has only a few counts. The rearrangement uses TRBV7-3 and TRBJ2-3, with D perhaps TRBD1 (5 bases). The CDR3 spans 16 residues. Germline-derived CDR1 and CDR2 are SGHTA and FQGTGA. Trimming shortened V by 5 bases and J by 4 bases, and 19 bases separated the two germline ends. CDR3 sequence (DNA): TGTGCCAGCAGCCCACGGGCAGGGAACGGCCCAGATACGCAGTATTTT. This codes for CASSPRAGNGPDTQYF.

This clonotype was observed a handful of times. The chain carries TRBV20-1 and TRBJ2-7; 7 bases are a match to TRBD2. V trimming: 6 bases; J trimming: 2 bases; junction bases outside the gene matches: 7. CDR1 is DFQATT, CDR2 SNEGSKA, per germline (reference sequence). This CDR3 is 13 amino acids long. CDR3 DNA: TGCAGTGCCAAACTGGGACTAACCTACGAGCAGTACTTC. It encodes CSAKLGLTYEQYF.

The table lists this clonotype with many counts. The J gene is TRBJ2-2, the V gene TRBV5-1, with a weak D call TRBD1 (6 bases). Looked up from germline, CDR1 is SGHRS and CDR2 is YFSETQ. Trimming shortened V by 4 bases and J by 0 bases, and 10 bases separated the two germline ends. The CDR3 has 15 amino acids. CDR3 region: CASSVGHSNTGELFF. Here the CDR3 DNA reads TGCGCCAGCAGCGTGGGACACTCGAACACCGGGGAGCTGTTTTTT.

This clonotype was picked up many times. The genes are TRBV24-1 and TRBJ2-1, with D perhaps assigned TRBD1 or TRBD2 (5 bases each). CDR1 is KGHDR and CDR2 is SFDVKD in the germline V gene. Between the trimmed V and J ends, which lost 12 bases and 9 bases, there was a span of 20 bases. The CDR3 extends over 13 amino acids. Here the CDR3 DNA reads TGTGCCCCACCTGGGGGTGTGGAAGGTGAGCAGTTCTTC. This gives the protein CAPPGGVEGEQFF.

The chain joins TRBV18 to TRBJ1-5; 7 positions match TRBD1. The CDR3 is 15 amino acids. The ends lost 4 bases at V and 3 bases at J; junction bases unmatched: 6. Germline V CDR1 and CDR2: KGHSH, LQKENI. CDR3 in amino acids: CASSLQGQPNQPQHF. The CDR3 nucleotides are TGTGCCAGCTCACTCCAGGGACAGCCCAATCAGCCCCAGCATTTT. The whole variable domain, remainder taken from reference TRBV18 and TRBJ1-5, is NAGVMQNPRHLVRRRGQEARLRCSPMKGHSHVYWYRQLPEEGLKFMVYLQKENIIDESGMPKERFSAEFPKEGPSILRIQQVVRGDSAAYFCASSLQGQPNQPQHFGDGTRLSIL.

Many counts were recorded for this clonotype. This chain uses TRBV5-1 with TRBJ1-1, with TRBD1 matching 7 bases. The germline V gene has CDR1 SGHRS and CDR2 YFSETQ. V trimming: 4 bases; J trimming: 0 bases; junction bases outside the gene matches: 6. This CDR3 has 15 amino acids. The CDR3 loop reads CASSPDQGVNTEAFF. The CDR3 coding sequence is TGCGCCAGCAGCCCTGACCAGGGGGTGAACACTGAAGCTTTCTTT.